Listed here are 21 T cell receptor beta chains from one sample, sequenced in a study of a mutant IDH1 vaccine in newly diagnosed glioma. TCRdb's table, derived via immunoSEQ multiplex PCR, lists solely in-frame clones and lacks some. Of about 32,000 clones listed, roughly 80% are singletons. The time point was: baseline, week 1 (first vaccination visit). Stated treatment: pre-vaccination baseline after standard-of-care therapy. This material consisted of PBMCs, taken from a glioma patient treated with radiotherapy, temozolomide or both. These TCRs come from a man under 40 with glioma.

V usage is TRBV9 and J usage is TRBJ1-2, with a weak D call TRBD1 (6 bases). V shed 4 bases and J shed 2 bases, with 18 bases lying between them. The germline CDR1 and CDR2 sequences are SGDLS and YYNGEE. The CDR3 consists of 16 residues. CDR3 protein: CASSRRQGNLNYGYTF. The CDR3 DNA follows: TGTGCCAGCAGCAGACGTCAGGGGAATCTAAACTATGGCTACACCTTC.

This clone showed up just a few times. The genes are TRBV15 and TRBJ2-7; D is unresolved. Germline CDR1 LNHNV, CDR2 YYDKDF (reference sequence). There are 14 residues in the CDR3. V lost 5 bases to trimming and J lost 6 bases, with 17 bases between them. The CDR3 is CATSPSLASAEQYF. Written as DNA, the CDR3 is TGTGCCACCAGCCCCAGTTTGGCCAGCGCCGAGCAGTACTTC.

The chain links TRBV27 to TRBJ1-5; D perhaps matches TRBD1 (6 bases). Deletions cut 3 bases from V and 5 bases from J, with 14 bases between. CDR3 size: 15 residues. CDR1 is MNHEY, CDR2 SMNVEV, per germline (reference sequence). The CDR3 here is CASSFRGWGHQPQHF. The CDR3 nucleotides read TGTGCCAGCAGTTTCAGGGGATGGGGTCATCAGCCCCAGCATTTT.

The rearrangement joins TRBV27 to TRBJ2-4; D not certain. CDR1 MNHEY and CDR2 SMNVEV come from the germline V gene (reference sequence). This CDR3 region has 14 residues. V dropped 4 bases and J dropped 0 bases, with 7 bases sitting between them. Written as DNA, the CDR3 is TGTGCCAGCAGTTCCTTAATAGCCAAAAACATTCAGTACTTC. Its translation is CASSSLIAKNIQYF.

This clone was seen only once. This chain links TRBV19 with TRBJ1-1; perhaps TRBD1 as D (6 bases). The germline V gene encodes CDR1 LNHDA and CDR2 SQIVND (reference sequence). V shed 5 bases and J shed 5 bases, with 18 bases lying between them. The length of the CDR3 is 15 residues. Written as DNA, the CDR3 is TGTGCCAGTAGTCCCCCCGGGACCCAGGGGACTGAAGCTTTCTTT. This encodes CASSPPGTQGTEAFF.

The chain has TRBV5-4 and TRBJ2-6; D gene unclear. The V gene's germline CDR1 is SGHNT and CDR2 YYREEE (reference sequence). The CDR3 runs to 16 residues. V lost 4 bases and J 0 bases, leaving 11 bases between the germline ends. Here the CDR3 reads CASSPLFLSGANVLTF. The CDR3 DNA is TGTGCCAGCAGCCCCTTATTTCTCTCTGGGGCCAACGTCCTGACTTTC.

The chain joins TRBV30 to TRBJ1-6; D not resolved. V shed 0 bases and J shed 2 bases, with 8 bases lying between them. The CDR3 totals 15 residues. From germline, CDR1 is GTSNPN and CDR2 SVGIG (reference sequence). The CDR3 sequence: CAWSVWSAYNSPLHF. CDR3 nucleotide sequence: TGTGCCTGGAGTGTGTGGAGCGCCTATAATTCACCCCTCCACTTT. Using reference TRBV30 and TRBJ1-6 for the parts outside the CDR3, the full variable domain is SQTIHQWPATLVQPVGSPLSLECTVEGTSNPNLYWYRQAAGRGLQLLFYSVGIGQISSEVPQNLSASRPQDRQFILSSKKLLLSDSGFYLCAWSVWSAYNSPLHFGNGTRLTVT.

V is TRBV29-1 and J is TRBJ2-7, with D possibly called TRBD1 or TRBD2 (5 bases each). Germline V CDR1 and CDR2: SQVTM, ANQGSEA. V was pared by 5 bases and J by 4 bases, with 18 bases between. The CDR3 is made up of 14 amino acids. The CDR3 region has the DNA TGCAGCGTTAAAACGGGACGCGGAACTTACGAGCAGTACTTC. It translates to CSVKTGRGTYEQYF.

The V call is TRBV4-2, the J call TRBJ2-2; D perhaps matches TRBD2 (5 bases). Trimming cost V 0 bases and J 0 bases, with 8 bases left between them. The germline V gene has CDR1 LGHNA and CDR2 YNFKEQ. The CDR3 has 16 residues. CDR3 sequence (DNA): TGTGCCAGCAGCCAAGAAGAGGGATCGAACACCGGGGAGCTGTTTTTT. As protein: CASSQEEGSNTGELFF.

The chain joins TRBV4-3 to TRBJ2-7; D is undetermined. CDR1 is LGHNA, CDR2 YSLEER, per germline. The CDR3 totals 14 residues. Trimming left V 1 base short and J 6 bases short, with 13 bases between. CDR3 nucleotide sequence: TGCGCCAGCAGCCAAGCCCAGGAAGGATCCGAGCAGTACTTC. It codes for CASSQAQEGSEQYF.

V gene TRBV6-5 combines with J gene TRBJ2-5, with D tentatively TRBD1 or TRBD2 (5 bases each). Germline CDR1 is MNHEY and CDR2 is SVGAGI. The CDR3 runs to 16 residues. V was cut by 2 bases and J by 5 bases, with 18 bases left in between. The CDR3 protein is CASSYEGSGILETQYF. The CDR3 DNA reads TGTGCCAGCAGTTACGAGGGGTCAGGGATATTGGAGACCCAGTACTTC.

This clone was seen only once. The rearrangement links TRBV5-6 to TRBJ2-2; 7 bases fit TRBD1. Germline V lookup: CDR1 SGHDT, CDR2 YYEEEE. V shed 6 bases and J 6 bases; nucleotides not matched to a gene: 2. The CDR3 consists of 12 residues. The CDR3 sequence is CASTQGAGELFF. The CDR3 nucleotides read TGTGCCAGCACCCAGGGGGCCGGGGAGCTGTTTTTT.

This clone was counted once. J is TRBJ2-2 and V is TRBV7-7; maybe TRBD2 (6 bases). The length of the CDR3 is 18 residues. Trimming took 5 bases from V and 5 from J, leaving 24 bases between them. Per the germline V gene, CDR1 is SSHAT and CDR2 is FNYEAQ (reference sequence). CDR3 sequence reads: CASSLTFVLFLATGELFF. DNA of the CDR3: TGTGCCAGCAGCCTAACCTTCGTTCTCTTCCTAGCGACCGGGGAGCTGTTTTTT.

This chain links TRBV5-5 with TRBJ1-4, with 9 bases aligning to TRBD1. V was clipped by 6 bases and J by 3 bases; unmatched bases: 12. The CDR3 extends over 17 amino acids. Germline V gene lookup returns CDR1 SGHKS and CDR2 YYEKEE (reference sequence). The CDR3 DNA follows: TGTGCCAGCAACTACGAGGACAGGGGACGGGCTAATGAAAAACTGTTTTTT. This sequence encodes CASNYEDRGRANEKLFF.

Notes on this clone: At one of its ends the junction is not consistent with the germline gene, which may arise from a read error. The rearrangement links TRBV19 to TRBJ2-1, with 7 bases that match TRBD2. The CDR3 extends over 12 amino acids. Germline V lookup: CDR1 LNHDA, CDR2 SQIVND (reference sequence). CDR3 DNA: TGTGCCAGTAGTATATTGGGCGGGAGCCCTCTCTTC. It translates to CASSILGGSPLF.

The gene calls are TRBV7-9 and TRBJ1-4; D is possibly TRBD1 (6 bases). Germline lookup yields CDR1 SEHNR and CDR2 FQNEAQ (reference sequence). This CDR3 comprises 15 residues. V was trimmed by 1 base and J by 7 bases, leaving 13 bases between them. The CDR3 sequence is CASSLGTAKGEKLFF. DNA for the CDR3: TGTGCCAGCAGCTTAGGGACAGCGAAAGGTGAAAAACTGTTTTTT.

The rearrangement uses TRBV27 and TRBJ1-1; D ambiguous. The V end lost 1 base, the J end lost 2 bases, and 8 bases lay between the germline ends. This CDR3 is 14 amino acids long. Germline V gene lookup returns CDR1 MNHEY and CDR2 SMNVEV (reference sequence). The CDR3 region is CASSLFSDNTEAFF. CDR3 DNA: TGTGCCAGCAGTTTATTTTCGGATAACACTGAAGCTTTCTTT.

The V gene is TRBV7-2, the J gene TRBJ2-5; the D is unclear. The germline V and J ends were trimmed by 4 bases and 1 base, with 10 bases remaining between them. This CDR3 has 14 amino acids. The V gene's germline CDR1 is SGHTA and CDR2 FQGNSA. CDR3 loop: CASSYSRTQETQYF. DNA for the CDR3: TGTGCCAGCAGCTATTCTCGGACCCAAGAGACCCAGTACTTC.

V and J are TRBV9 and TRBJ1-3; 8 nucleotides match TRBD1. The CDR3 has 16 residues. V dropped 1 base and J dropped 3; count of bases not matched to a gene: 6. Germline assignment: CDR1 SGDLS and CDR2 YYNGEE. The CDR3 coding sequence is TGTGCCAGCAGCGTACGACAGGGGCTAAGTGGAAACACCATATATTTT. Protein product: CASSVRQGLSGNTIYF.

About this clone itself: One junction end disagrees with the germline gene, perhaps due to a read error. The chain couples TRBV19 to TRBJ2-5, with D tentatively TRBD2 (6 bases). The germline gives CDR1 LNHDA, CDR2 SQIVND (reference sequence). This CDR3 contains 13 residues. Here the CDR3 DNA reads TGTGCCACTAGTGGGACTCCCCAAGAGACCCAGTACTTC. It specifies CATSGTPQETQYF.

The V call is TRBV7-2, the J call TRBJ2-3; no reliable D call. The CDR3 runs 15 residues. Germline V gene sequence: CDR1 SGHTA, CDR2 FQGNSA. Deletions cut 1 base from V and 2 bases from J, with 10 bases between. The CDR3 nucleotides read TGTGCCAGCAGCTTAGAGTGGGCCTCCACAGATACGCAGTATTTT. Translated, it gives CASSLEWASTDTQYF.